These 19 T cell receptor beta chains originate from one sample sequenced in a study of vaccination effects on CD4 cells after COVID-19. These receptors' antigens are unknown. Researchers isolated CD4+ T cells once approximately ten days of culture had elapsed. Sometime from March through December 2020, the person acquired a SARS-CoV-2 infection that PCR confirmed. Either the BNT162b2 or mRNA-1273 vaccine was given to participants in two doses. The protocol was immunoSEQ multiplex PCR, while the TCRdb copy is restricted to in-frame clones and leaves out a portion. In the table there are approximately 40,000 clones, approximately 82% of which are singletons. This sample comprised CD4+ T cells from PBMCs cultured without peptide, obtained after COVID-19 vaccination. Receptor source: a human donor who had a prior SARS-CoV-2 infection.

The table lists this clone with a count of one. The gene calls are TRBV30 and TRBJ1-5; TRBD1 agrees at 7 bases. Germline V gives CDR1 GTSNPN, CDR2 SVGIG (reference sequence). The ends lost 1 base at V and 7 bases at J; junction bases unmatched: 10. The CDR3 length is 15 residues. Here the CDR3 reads CAWSARQGVWQPQHF. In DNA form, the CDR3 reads TGTGCCTGGAGTGCGCGGCAGGGGGTTTGGCAGCCCCAGCATTTT.

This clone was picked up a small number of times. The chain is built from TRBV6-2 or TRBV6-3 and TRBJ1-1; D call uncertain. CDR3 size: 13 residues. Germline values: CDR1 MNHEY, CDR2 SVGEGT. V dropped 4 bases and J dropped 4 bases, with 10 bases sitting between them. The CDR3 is CASSSIRGTEAFF. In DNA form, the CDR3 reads TGTGCCAGCAGTTCTATAAGAGGCACTGAAGCTTTCTTT.

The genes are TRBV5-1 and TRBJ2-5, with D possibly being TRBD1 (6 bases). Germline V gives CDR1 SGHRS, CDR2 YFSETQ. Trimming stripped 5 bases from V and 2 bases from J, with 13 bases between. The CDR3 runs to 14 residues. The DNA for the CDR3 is TGCGCCAGCAGGATTTCGACAGGACAAGAGACCCAGTACTTC. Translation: CASRISTGQETQYF.

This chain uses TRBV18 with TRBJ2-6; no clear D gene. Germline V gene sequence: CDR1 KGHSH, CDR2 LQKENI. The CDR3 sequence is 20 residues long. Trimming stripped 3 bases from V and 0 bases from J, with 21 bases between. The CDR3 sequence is CASSPPGWTVIPSGANVLTF. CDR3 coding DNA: TGTGCCAGCTCACCCCCAGGATGGACGGTAATCCCCTCTGGGGCCAACGTCCTGACTTTC.

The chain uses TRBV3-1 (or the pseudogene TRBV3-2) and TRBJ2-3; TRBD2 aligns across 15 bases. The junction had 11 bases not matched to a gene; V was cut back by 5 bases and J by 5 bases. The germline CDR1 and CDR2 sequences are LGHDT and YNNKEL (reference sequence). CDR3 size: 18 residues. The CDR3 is CASSWGLAGGLSLDTQYF. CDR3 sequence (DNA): TGTGCCAGCAGCTGGGGACTAGCGGGGGGCCTATCGTTAGATACGCAGTATTTT.

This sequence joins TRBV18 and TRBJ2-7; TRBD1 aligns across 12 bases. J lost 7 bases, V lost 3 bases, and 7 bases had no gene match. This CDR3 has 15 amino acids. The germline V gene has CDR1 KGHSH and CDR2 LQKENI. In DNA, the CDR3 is TGTGCCAGCTCACCTTCCGGGACAGGGGGCCAGGAGCAGTACTTC. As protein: CASSPSGTGGQEQYF.

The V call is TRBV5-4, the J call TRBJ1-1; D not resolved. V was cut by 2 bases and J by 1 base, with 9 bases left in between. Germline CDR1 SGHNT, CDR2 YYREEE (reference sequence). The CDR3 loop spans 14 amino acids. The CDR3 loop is CASSFMTANTEAFF. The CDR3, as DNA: TGTGCCAGCAGCTTTATGACGGCGAACACTGAAGCTTTCTTT. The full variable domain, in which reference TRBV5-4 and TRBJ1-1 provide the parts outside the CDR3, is ETGVTQSPTHLIKTRGQQVTLRCSSQSGHNTVSWYQQALGQGPQFIFQYYREEENGRGNFPPRFSGLQFPNYSSELNVNALELDDSALYLCASSFMTANTEAFFGQGTRLTVV.

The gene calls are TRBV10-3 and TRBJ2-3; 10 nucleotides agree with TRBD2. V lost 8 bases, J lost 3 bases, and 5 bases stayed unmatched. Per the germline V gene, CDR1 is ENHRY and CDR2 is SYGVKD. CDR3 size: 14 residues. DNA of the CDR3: TGTGCCATCGGCCTAGCGGGAGTTACAGATACGCAGTATTTT. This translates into CAIGLAGVTDTQYF.

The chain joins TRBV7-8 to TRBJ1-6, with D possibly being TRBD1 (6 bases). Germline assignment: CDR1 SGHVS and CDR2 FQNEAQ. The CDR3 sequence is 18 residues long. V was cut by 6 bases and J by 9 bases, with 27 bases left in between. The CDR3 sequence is CASRARGQGTIGSSPLHF. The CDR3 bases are TGTGCCAGCAGGGCCCGGGGCCAGGGGACCATCGGGAGTTCACCCCTCCACTTT.

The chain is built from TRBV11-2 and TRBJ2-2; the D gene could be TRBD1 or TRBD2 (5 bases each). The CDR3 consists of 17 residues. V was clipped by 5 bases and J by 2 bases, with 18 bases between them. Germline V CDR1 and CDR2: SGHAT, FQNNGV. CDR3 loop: CASSPGWGRRNTGELFF. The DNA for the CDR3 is TGTGCCAGCAGCCCTGGGTGGGGGAGAAGAAACACCGGGGAGCTGTTTTTT.

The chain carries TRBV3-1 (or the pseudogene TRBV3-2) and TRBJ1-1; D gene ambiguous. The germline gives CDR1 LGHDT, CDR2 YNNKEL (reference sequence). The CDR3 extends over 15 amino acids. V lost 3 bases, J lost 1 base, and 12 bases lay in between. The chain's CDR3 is CASSHQYPRNTEAFF. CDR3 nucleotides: TGTGCCAGCAGCCACCAATATCCCAGGAACACTGAAGCTTTCTTT.

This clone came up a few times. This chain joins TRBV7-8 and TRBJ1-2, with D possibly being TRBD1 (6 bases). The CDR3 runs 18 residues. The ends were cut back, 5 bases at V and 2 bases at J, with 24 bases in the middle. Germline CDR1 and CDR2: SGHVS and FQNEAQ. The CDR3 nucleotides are TGTGCCAGCAGCAGTGACAGGTTGGGCCTTATTAGGAACTATGGCTACACCTTC. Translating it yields CASSSDRLGLIRNYGYTF.

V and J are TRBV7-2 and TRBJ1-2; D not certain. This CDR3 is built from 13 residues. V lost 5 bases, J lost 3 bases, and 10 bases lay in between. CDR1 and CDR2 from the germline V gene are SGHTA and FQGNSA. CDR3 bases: TGTGCCAGCAGCGTAGACCGATACTATGGCTACACCTTC. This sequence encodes CASSVDRYYGYTF.

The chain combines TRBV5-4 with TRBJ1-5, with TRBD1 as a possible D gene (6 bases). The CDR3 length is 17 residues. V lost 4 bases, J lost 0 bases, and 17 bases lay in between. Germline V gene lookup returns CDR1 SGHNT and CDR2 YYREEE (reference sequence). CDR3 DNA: TGTGCCAGCAGCCGTGGACCGCACAGGGATAGCAATCAGCCCCAGCATTTT. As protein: CASSRGPHRDSNQPQHF. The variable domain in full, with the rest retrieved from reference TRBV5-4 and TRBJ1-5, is ETGVTQSPTHLIKTRGQQVTLRCSSQSGHNTVSWYQQALGQGPQFIFQYYREEENGRGNFPPRFSGLQFPNYSSELNVNALELDDSALYLCASSRGPHRDSNQPQHFGDGTRLSIL.

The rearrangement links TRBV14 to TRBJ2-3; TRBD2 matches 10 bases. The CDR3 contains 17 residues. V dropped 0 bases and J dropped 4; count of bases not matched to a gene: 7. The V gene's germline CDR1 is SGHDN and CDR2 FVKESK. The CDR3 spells CASSQDWASGSPDTQYF. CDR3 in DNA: TGTGCCAGCAGCCAAGATTGGGCTAGCGGGAGCCCAGATACGCAGTATTTT.

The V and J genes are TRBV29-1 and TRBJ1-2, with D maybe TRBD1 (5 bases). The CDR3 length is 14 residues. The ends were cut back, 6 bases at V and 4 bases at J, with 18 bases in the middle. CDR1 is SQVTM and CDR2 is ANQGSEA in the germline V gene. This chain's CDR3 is CSVTKQNTGYGYTF. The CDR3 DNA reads TGCAGCGTCACTAAACAAAATACAGGCTATGGCTACACCTTC.

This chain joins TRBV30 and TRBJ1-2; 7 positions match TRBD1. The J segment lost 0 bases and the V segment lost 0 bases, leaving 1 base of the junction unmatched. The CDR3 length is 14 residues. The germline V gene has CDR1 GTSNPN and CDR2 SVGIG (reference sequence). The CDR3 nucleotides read TGTGCCTGGAGTGTAGGACAGGCTAACTATGGCTACACCTTC. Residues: CAWSVGQANYGYTF.

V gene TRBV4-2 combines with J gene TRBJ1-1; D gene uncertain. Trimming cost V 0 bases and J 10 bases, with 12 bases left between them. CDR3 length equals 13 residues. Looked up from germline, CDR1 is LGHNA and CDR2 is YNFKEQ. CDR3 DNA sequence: TGTGCCAGCAGCCAAGAATCGACGCTCGGAGCTTTCTTT. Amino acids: CASSQESTLGAFF.

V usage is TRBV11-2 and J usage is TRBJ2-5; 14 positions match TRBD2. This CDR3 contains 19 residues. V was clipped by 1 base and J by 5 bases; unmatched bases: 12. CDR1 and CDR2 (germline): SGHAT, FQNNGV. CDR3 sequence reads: CASSLGGTSGGWAWETQYF. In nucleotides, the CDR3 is TGTGCCAGCAGCTTAGGCGGGACTAGCGGGGGTTGGGCATGGGAGACCCAGTACTTC. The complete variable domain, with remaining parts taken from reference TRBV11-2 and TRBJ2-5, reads EAGVAQSPRYKIIEKRQSVAFWCNPISGHATLYWYQQILGQGPKLLIQFQNNGVVDDSQLPKDRFSAERLKGVDSTLKIQPAKLEDSAVYLCASSLGGTSGGWAWETQYFGPGTRLLVL.